The 8 T cell receptor beta chains listed next were all sequenced from one sample in a study of T cell responses to AZD1222 COVID-19 vaccine. This table comes from immunoSEQ multiplex PCR, and its TCRdb copy is limited to in-frame clones, with some not included. Of 200,000 to 250,000 clones detected, approximately 94% appear once; the ten largest clones hold 0.95% to 1.1%. Sequenced material: peripheral blood, taken on day 0 of MenACWY control vaccination. These receptor sequences come from an adult in good health.

The chain uses TRBV19 and TRBJ2-3, with D possibly TRBD1 on 5 matching bases. The CDR3 contains 16 residues. V was shortened by 9 bases and J by 0 bases, with 19 bases between the two germline ends. The germline CDR1 and CDR2 sequences are LNHDA and SQIVND (reference sequence). CDR3 sequence (DNA): TGTGCCAGCGGAACAGGACCCCGTGCTAGCACAGATACGCAGTATTTT. Protein: CASGTGPRASTDTQYF.

As regards this clone: Additional DNA sequences in this sample encode the identical CDR3. This CDR3 reads CASSLVSNSPLHF. The DNA of the CDR3 is TGTGCCAGCAGCTTAGTGTCCAATTCACCCCTCCACTTT. The genes are TRBV7-9 and TRBJ1-6; no definite D call. CDR1 is SEHNR, CDR2 FQNEAQ, per germline (reference sequence). V was cut by 1 base and J by 7 bases, with 5 bases left in between. CDR3 size: 13 residues.

The rearrangement joins TRBV27 to TRBJ1-2, with 7 bases matching TRBD1. Germline values: CDR1 MNHEY, CDR2 SMNVEV (reference sequence). Germline trimming cut 8 bases from V and 2 bases from J; bases unmatched to any gene: 2. CDR3 length: 12 residues. CDR3 region: CASRQGNYGYTF. In nucleotides, the CDR3 is TGTGCCAGCCGACAGGGAAACTATGGCTACACCTTC.

This clone was observed a single time. This chain joins TRBV6-5 and TRBJ1-1; no definite D call. The CDR3 is 13 amino acids. Germline CDR1 is MNHEY and CDR2 is SVGAGI. V was clipped by 10 bases and J by 0 bases, with 12 bases between them. This CDR3 is CATGGLLNTEAFF. The DNA for the CDR3 is TGTGCCACCGGTGGACTGCTGAACACTGAAGCTTTCTTT.

The V call is TRBV3-1 (or the pseudogene TRBV3-2), the J call TRBJ1-6; the D gene is possibly TRBD1 (6 bases). Germline V gives CDR1 LGHDT, CDR2 YNNKEL (reference sequence). The CDR3 consists of 15 residues. Between the trimmed V and J ends, which lost 1 base and 9 bases, there was a span of 13 bases. CDR3 coding DNA: TGTGCCAGCAGCCAAGGTAGGGGGTTTGCTTCACCCCTCCACTTT. Its translation is CASSQGRGFASPLHF.

This chain uses TRBV6-5 with TRBJ1-4; TRBD1 matches at 8 bases. This CDR3 spans 14 amino acids. Germline V lookup: CDR1 MNHEY, CDR2 SVGAGI. J was trimmed by 0 bases and V by 7 bases; bases with no gene match: 1. In DNA form, the CDR3 reads TGTGCCAGCATGACAGGGGCAACTAATGAAAAACTGTTTTTT. It translates to CASMTGATNEKLFF.

The CDR3 region is CASSFGGPGNIQYF. Written as DNA, the CDR3 is TGTGCCAGCAGCTTTGGAGGGCCTGGAAACATTCAGTACTTC. The rearrangement links TRBV5-4 to TRBJ2-4; TRBD2 might be the D (6 bases). The CDR3 totals 14 residues. Germline CDR1 SGHNT, CDR2 YYREEE (reference sequence). Between the trimmed V and J ends, which lost 2 bases and 6 bases, there was a span of 12 bases.

The chain has TRBV5-1 and TRBJ2-1; D remains ambiguous. V was pared by 0 bases and J by 7 bases, with 8 bases between. Germline V gene data show CDR1 as SGHRS and CDR2 as YFSETQ. There are 13 residues in the CDR3. Here the CDR3 DNA reads TGCGCCAGCAGCTTGGGAAGCGCTAATGAGCAGTTCTTC. It translates to CASSLGSANEQFF.